This TCR beta chain was observed in a study of blood T cell repertoires in COVID-19 (TCRdb year 2020). Regarding the study in general: Collaborator samples came from the United States, Italy and Spain and covered acute and convalescent phases of COVID-19. The material from the prospective study consisted of cDNA or gDNA derived from T cells, B-cell-depleted T cells, or PBMCs. Subjects who had been exposed to COVID-19, were actively infected with it, or had recovered from it provided the deeply sampled blood TCRbeta repertoires that made up the dataset. The repertoires were made available in a free public database intended to serve as a resource for research on the immune response to SARS-CoV-2. The samples were drawn from the first 160 participants of the ongoing ImmuneRACE study and from roughly 1,300 subjects provided by 6 global collaborators. Nearly every sample came with metadata listing a de-identified subject ID, COVID-19 status, age in years and sex. Where HLA class I and class II types were available, the types were taken from metadata supplied by the sample provider, not from assay-based typing.

In Seattle, one collaborating source enrolled patients while the infection was active and tracked those patients longitudinally over the course of disease. Whole blood was collected in K2EDTA tubes by collaborating institutions according to the institutions' own protocols. Collaborator samples were shipped for TCRbeta analysis as frozen whole blood, isolated PBMCs, or DNA extracted from either sample type. The germline V gene (reference sequence) provides CDR1 LNHDA and CDR2 SQIVND. Its CDR3 holds 15 amino acids, cysteine through phenylalanine. The retained sequence is limited to the CDR3, 45 bases, with the frame set at the first base. V is cut back by 4 bases and J by 8 bases, with 9 bases in the junction unmatched. Broad study findings and their caveats: The amount of clinical and demographic metadata varied by source and participant and was provided uncurated.

TCRbeta CDR3 regions were amplified from genomic DNA using the immunoSEQ Assay, a bias-controlled multiplex PCR. Regarding the original processing steps: The number of nucleated cells in each sample was estimated from the amplification of reference gene primers within the assay. To quantify the absolute abundance of each unique TCRbeta CDR3 rearrangement, sequence reads were collapsed and filtered. For each sample, productive Simpson clonality was calculated as the square root of Simpson's diversity index over productive rearrangements. TCRdb's version of the immuneACCESS table is confined to in-frame rearrangements and falls short of the full clone set. An unresolved V gene accounts for under half of the shortfall where checked; the remainder is of unknown origin. For V, J and clone size, that table is used; D and trimming come from the DNA. The sample table lists approximately 240,000 clones, more than 80% of them with a count of one. In total, the top ten clones hold 1.3% of the sample.

Concerning this clone itself: What antigen it recognizes has not been identified. Base qualities are not provided; no much larger clone lies one nucleotide away.

The rearranged segments are TRBV19 and TRBJ1-4; 8 middle bases align to TRBD1. Sequencing was performed on peripheral blood. The source of this sequence is a woman aged 30 to 39 with COVID-19, enrolled during active disease. CDR3 region: CASSTPTGVGEKLFF. The bases are TGTGCCAGTAGTACCCCGACAGGGGTGGGGGAAAAACTGTTTTTT.